These 13 T cell receptor beta chains were sequenced from one sample in a study of blood T cell repertoires in COVID-19. Sequencing used immunoSEQ multiplex PCR; TCRdb keeps in-frame clones, though not all of them. The sample includes approximately 27,000 clones, around 96% of them seen just once. Sequencing was done on a sample of peripheral blood. The receptor set was obtained from a human donor with active COVID-19. The donor label of this sample is uncertain.

The chain combines TRBV5-1 with TRBJ2-5; tentatively, D is TRBD1 (6 bases). CDR1 is SGHRS and CDR2 is YFSETQ in the germline V gene. This CDR3 contains 15 residues. Trimming cost V 1 base and J 4 bases, with 14 bases left between them. The CDR3 is CASSLTTGYGETQYF. CDR3 bases: TGCGCCAGCAGCTTGACCACAGGGTATGGAGAGACCCAGTACTTC.

J is TRBJ2-3 and V is TRBV29-1, with D tentatively TRBD1 (5 bases). The CDR3 runs to 13 residues. Germline loops: CDR1 SQVTM, CDR2 ANQGSEA. V shed 5 bases and J shed 2 bases, with 11 bases lying between them. The DNA of the CDR3 is TGCAGCGTTAGGGGCGGATCCACAGATACGCAGTATTTT. Translation: CSVRGGSTDTQYF.

This chain joins TRBV7-6 and TRBJ2-5; TRBD1 is a possible D gene (6 bases). This CDR3 contains 17 residues. Trimming took off 2 bases at V and 0 bases at J, with 16 bases between the two ends. The V gene's germline CDR1 is SGHVS and CDR2 FNYEAQ. CDR3 DNA: TGTGCCAGCAGCTTATTGGGGGCATTTCGTCACCAAGAGACCCAGTACTTC. Its translation: CASSLLGAFRHQETQYF. Complete variable domain (other parts from reference TRBV7-6 and TRBJ2-5): GAGVSQSPRYKVTKRGQDVALRCDPISGHVSLYWYRQALGQGPEFLTYFNYEAQQDKSGLPNDRFSAERPEGSISTLTIQRTEQRDSAMYRCASSLLGAFRHQETQYFGPGTRLLVL.

Details on this clone: This specimen includes other DNA sequences encoding the same CDR3. This rearrangement joins TRBV6-5 to TRBJ1-1; D unresolved. From germline, CDR1 is MNHEY and CDR2 SVGAGI. This CDR3 is 15 amino acids long. The V gene lost 0 bases and the J gene lost 1 base, with 9 bases spanning the gap. The CDR3 reads CASSYSRRGNTEAFF. The CDR3 region has the DNA TGTGCCAGCAGTTACTCGAGACGGGGGAACACTGAAGCTTTCTTT.

The chain has TRBV28 and TRBJ1-2, with 10 bases matching TRBD1. V was pared by 10 bases and J by 2 bases, with 4 bases of the junction left unmatched. CDR3 length equals 13 residues. Germline V gives CDR1 MDHEN, CDR2 SYDVKM. CDR3 protein: CATAGQGNYGYTF. The CDR3 DNA follows: TGTGCCACCGCGGGACAGGGGAACTATGGCTACACCTTC.

The V call is TRBV27, the J call TRBJ1-1; the D is unclear. The V gene lost 5 bases and the J gene lost 1 base, with 14 bases spanning the gap. CDR1 is MNHEY and CDR2 is SMNVEV in the germline V gene (reference sequence). The CDR3 is 15 residues long. Here the CDR3 reads CASSTAEGKNTEAFF. The CDR3 DNA sequence: TGTGCCAGCAGTACCGCGGAGGGTAAGAACACTGAAGCTTTCTTT.

The V gene is TRBV28, the J gene TRBJ1-2; 7 positions match TRBD1. This CDR3 contains 16 residues. Losses at the gene ends were 6 bases for V and 1 base for J; bases not matched to a gene: 11. Germline CDR1 reads MDHEN; CDR2 reads SYDVKM. CDR3 residues: CASSLQGRNLNYGYTF. The CDR3 nucleotides read TGTGCCAGCAGCTTACAGGGGAGAAACCTTAACTATGGCTACACCTTC.

The chain combines TRBV19 with TRBJ2-1; TRBD2 is a possible D gene (7 bases). Per the germline V gene, CDR1 is LNHDA and CDR2 is SQIVND (reference sequence). V lost 5 bases to trimming and J lost 5 bases, with 16 bases between them. The length of the CDR3 is 15 residues. This CDR3 is CASSSTRGANNEQFF. CDR3 nucleotide sequence: TGTGCCAGTAGTTCGACCCGGGGGGCGAACAATGAGCAGTTCTTC.

This CDR3 is CASSFLAGVGADTQYF. CDR3 DNA: TGTGCCAGCAGCTTTCTAGCGGGAGTAGGGGCAGATACGCAGTATTTT. J is TRBJ2-3 and V is TRBV5-6, with 10 bases matching TRBD2. Germline CDR1 SGHDT, CDR2 YYEEEE. The CDR3 has 16 amino acids. J was trimmed by 4 bases and V by 2 bases; bases with no gene match: 7. The full variable domain, completed using reference TRBV5-6 and TRBJ2-3, is DAGVTQSPTHLIKTRGQQVTLRCSPKSGHDTVSWYQQALGQGPQFIFQYYEEEERQRGNFPDRFSGHQFPNYSSELNVNALLLGDSALYLCASSFLAGVGADTQYFGPGTRLTVL.

CDR3 sequence reads: CASRIQGASPTGELFF. The CDR3 coding sequence is TGTGCCAGCAGAATACAGGGGGCATCGCCCACCGGGGAGCTGTTTTTT. The J gene is TRBJ2-2, the V gene TRBV27; 9 bases fit TRBD1. The V and J ends lost 6 bases and 4 bases, in that order; junction bases with no gene match: 9. The CDR3 runs to 16 residues. Germline loops: CDR1 MNHEY, CDR2 SMNVEV (reference sequence).

The chain uses TRBV19 and TRBJ2-7; the match to TRBD1 covers 7 bases. Germline V lookup: CDR1 LNHDA, CDR2 SQIVND (reference sequence). V was pared by 3 bases and J by 3 bases, with 8 bases of the junction left unmatched. The CDR3 has 15 amino acids. The CDR3 sequence is CASSIEPGQRYEQYF. In DNA form, the CDR3 reads TGTGCCAGTAGTATCGAACCGGGACAGCGCTACGAGCAGTACTTC.

On this clone itself: An end of the junction differs from the germline gene, which may be a read error. The gene calls are TRBV7-7 and TRBJ2-5, with 7 bases matching TRBD2. CDR1 and CDR2 from the germline V gene are SSHAT and FNYEAQ (reference sequence). This CDR3 spans 16 amino acids. This chain's CDR3 is CASSLARGRIGETQYF. DNA of the CDR3: TGTGCTAGCAGCTTAGCCCGCGGGAGAATAGGAGAGACCCAGTACTTC.

The chain couples TRBV18 to TRBJ1-2, with TRBD1 identical over 9 bases. Germline CDR1 KGHSH, CDR2 LQKENI. Losses at the gene ends were 2 bases for V and 7 bases for J; bases not matched to a gene: 5. The CDR3 runs to 14 residues. The CDR3 reads CASSPGDRGTGYTF. The DNA of the CDR3 is TGTGCCAGCTCACCAGGAGACAGGGGGACTGGCTACACCTTC.